The 25 T cell receptor beta chains presented below share a single source sample, sequenced in a study of post-analysis software for immune sequencing data. Notes on the study in general: Controls showed lower frequencies than patients for a handful of TRBV segments, and TRBV5-6, TRBV5-1 and TRBV20-1 were among these.

Carried by the TCR beta cDNA libraries were unique molecular identifiers. TCRdb re-called the PCR reads with MiXCR, one entry per CDR3 protein. This table has fewer than 700,000 distinct CDR3 sequences, 40% to 50% appearing once. Antigen specificity for these receptors is unknown. What was sequenced was blood. These receptors were taken from a girl aged 5 to 17 with multiple sclerosis.

This clonotype occurred a few times. Relative to the germline gene, one junction end is altered; a read error may explain this. The chain uses TRBV7-3 and TRBJ1-1; no reliable D call. Germline V gene lookup returns CDR1 SGHTA and CDR2 FQGTGA. CDR3 length: 15 amino acids. CDR3 amino acids: CGSSLKGTMNTEAFF. CDR3 bases: TGTGGCAGCAGCTTAAAGGGCACCATGAACACTGAAGCTTTCTTT.

This clonotype appeared a few times. Written as DNA, the CDR3 is TGTGCCAGCAGCTTAGGATTCGGGGGTTCCGGGAATGAGCAGTTCTTC. This codes for CASSLGFGGSGNEQFF. The genes are TRBV11-2 and TRBJ2-1, with D perhaps TRBD2 (6 bases). The CDR3 has 16 residues. V was shortened by 1 base and J by 7 bases, with 17 bases between the two germline ends. Germline-derived CDR1 and CDR2 are SGHAT and FQNNGV.

The chain combines TRBV20-1 with TRBJ1-5; a weak D match, TRBD1 (5 bases). Germline CDR1 reads DFQATT; CDR2 reads SNEGSKA (reference sequence). The CDR3 covers 12 residues. The V gene lost 6 bases and the J gene lost 5 bases, with 11 bases spanning the gap. The CDR3 spells CSAQGGDQPQHF. The CDR3 bases are TGCAGTGCCCAGGGAGGTGATCAGCCCCAGCATTTT.

The chain joins TRBV20-1 to TRBJ2-7, with a weak D call TRBD1 (6 bases). With 7 bases removed from V and 1 base from J, the gap between germline ends came to 14 bases. Germline-derived CDR1 and CDR2 are DFQATT and SNEGSKA (reference sequence). This CDR3 spans 13 amino acids. The CDR3 sequence: CSVLTGESYEQYF. The DNA for the CDR3 is TGCAGTGTACTGACAGGCGAATCCTACGAGCAGTACTTC.

This CDR3 reads CSVGGGVGDTQYF. The CDR3 nucleotides read TGCAGCGTTGGAGGGGGCGTGGGGGATACGCAGTATTTT. This sequence joins TRBV29-1 and TRBJ2-3; 7 bases match TRBD1. The V segment lost 4 bases and the J segment 6 bases; nucleotides outside the gene matches: 7. The germline V gene encodes CDR1 SQVTM and CDR2 ANQGSEA. The CDR3 length is 13 residues.

This clonotype was observed a few times. A junction boundary mismatches the germline segment, possibly from a read error. The chain joins TRBV7-2 to TRBJ2-3; no clear D. CDR3 size: 14 residues. The germline V gene encodes CDR1 SGHTA and CDR2 FQGNSA. CDR3 protein: CAGSEYTSTDTQYF. The CDR3 bases are TGTGCCGGCAGCGAGTACACTTCCACAGATACGCAGTATTTT.

This chain links TRBV3-1 with TRBJ2-1; possible D gene TRBD2, 5 bases. Trimming took 0 bases from V and 11 from J, leaving 11 bases between them. CDR3 length: 13 residues. Germline CDR1 LGHDT, CDR2 YNNKEL (reference sequence). The CDR3 loop is CASSQDGERKQFF. In DNA form, the CDR3 reads TGTGCCAGCAGCCAAGATGGGGAGAGGAAGCAGTTCTTC.

The table lists this clonotype with a few counts. The chain carries TRBV12-3 or TRBV12-4 and TRBJ2-3; D gene ambiguous. V was cut by 8 bases and J by 0 bases, with 12 bases left in between. CDR3 length: 14 amino acids. Here the CDR3 DNA reads TGTGCCAGCGGGCAGAGTACTAGCACAGATACGCAGTATTTT. Its protein product is CASGQSTSTDTQYF.

This clonotype was recorded a few times. J is TRBJ1-4 and V is TRBV6-5, with D possibly matching TRBD1 (6 bases). Germline CDR1 MNHEY, CDR2 SVGAGI. The V and J ends lost 7 bases and 0 bases respectively, with 12 bases between them. CDR3 size: 15 residues. CDR3 in amino acids: CASTRQVATNEKLFF. The CDR3 DNA reads TGTGCCAGCACTCGACAGGTTGCAACTAATGAAAAACTGTTTTTT.

This clonotype was detected once. The genes are TRBV5-5 and TRBJ2-2; D is undetermined. The length of the CDR3 is 13 residues. The V end lost 5 bases, the J end lost 7 bases, and 12 bases lay between the germline ends. Germline values: CDR1 SGHKS, CDR2 YYEKEE (reference sequence). The chain's CDR3 is CASRTWGYGELFF. In DNA, the CDR3 is TGTGCCAGCAGGACGTGGGGTTACGGGGAGCTGTTTTTT.

CDR3 region: CASSYPGVEGYTF. The CDR3 nucleotides read TGTGCCAGCAGTTACCCAGGGGTAGAAGGCTACACCTTC. The chain links TRBV7-9 to TRBJ1-2; D is possibly TRBD1 (6 bases). Per germline, CDR1 SEHNR and CDR2 FQNEAQ (reference sequence). V was pared by 6 bases and J by 8 bases, with 16 bases between. CDR3 length equals 13 residues.

The chain joins TRBV4-1 to TRBJ2-3, with TRBD2 matching 13 bases. The junction had 4 bases not matched to a gene; V was cut back by 2 bases and J by 2 bases. Germline V lookup: CDR1 MGHRA, CDR2 YSYEKL. The CDR3 contains 17 residues. CDR3 sequence: CASSQTGTSGATDTQYF. The CDR3 DNA sequence: TGCGCCAGCAGCCAAACCGGGACTAGCGGGGCCACAGATACGCAGTATTTT.

The rearrangement links TRBV12-3 or TRBV12-4 to TRBJ1-1; 9 bases map to TRBD1. The trim removed 7 bases at V and 10 bases at J, leaving 7 bases unmatched. The CDR3 consists of 12 residues. In nucleotides, the CDR3 is TGTGCCAGCACCCGACAGGGGGGGGCAGCTTTCTTT. This translates into CASTRQGGAAFF.

This chain connects TRBV12-5 to TRBJ1-2, with 9 bases identical to TRBD1. V gave up 0 bases and J gave up 2 bases; unmatched junction bases: 4. Germline CDR1 reads LGHNT; CDR2 reads FRNRAP. The CDR3 sequence is 16 residues long. The CDR3 bases are TGTGCTAGTGGTTTGGTACTCGGACAGGGGAACTATGGCTACACCTTC. This sequence encodes CASGLVLGQGNYGYTF. The full variable domain, in which reference TRBV12-5 and TRBJ1-2 provide the parts outside the CDR3, is DARVTQTPRHKVTEMGQEVTMRCQPILGHNTVFWYRQTMMQGLELLAYFRNRAPLDDSGMPKDRFSAEMPDATLATLKIQPSEPRDSAVYFCASGLVLGQGNYGYTFGSGTRLTVV.

The V gene is TRBV12-3 or TRBV12-4, the J gene TRBJ2-4; D unresolved. The CDR3 runs 11 residues. With 5 bases removed from V and 9 bases from J, the gap between germline ends came to 8 bases. The CDR3 here is CASSLDPIQYF. The CDR3 bases are TGTGCCAGCAGTCTCGACCCCATTCAGTACTTC.

The chain is built from TRBV6-1 and TRBJ1-1, with D unresolved. V was pared by 10 bases and J by 5 bases, with 14 bases between. The CDR3 runs 12 residues. Germline assignment: CDR1 MNHNS and CDR2 SASEGT. The chain's CDR3 is CATLTGWTEAFF. For the CDR3, the DNA is TGTGCCACTCTGACCGGATGGACTGAAGCTTTCTTT.

This clonotype was detected only a few times. The chain is built from TRBV5-1 and TRBJ2-1; TRBD2 is a possible D gene (7 bases). This CDR3 has 15 amino acids. CDR1 is SGHRS, CDR2 YFSETQ, per germline. V lost 0 bases and J lost 7, with 14 bases in between. In DNA, the CDR3 is TGCGCCAGCAGCTTGGAGGGGGGGCCAACAAATGAGCAGTTCTTC. Its protein product is CASSLEGGPTNEQFF.

The V and J genes are TRBV27 and TRBJ2-1; 15 bases agree with TRBD2. In germline, CDR1 is MNHEY, CDR2 SMNVEV (reference sequence). The CDR3 sequence is 18 residues long. With V trimmed by 6 bases and J by 4 bases, 10 bases remained unmatched. CDR3 sequence reads: CASSLPGLAGGVYNEQFF. In nucleotides, the CDR3 is TGTGCCAGCAGCCTCCCGGGACTAGCGGGGGGAGTATACAATGAGCAGTTCTTC.

This rearrangement joins TRBV11-3 to TRBJ2-3; 11 bases match TRBD1. The ends lost 4 bases at V and 5 bases at J; junction bases unmatched: 5. Germline values: CDR1 SGHNT, CDR2 YENEEA. The CDR3 loop spans 15 amino acids. CDR3 region: CASSSGQGEIDTQYF. DNA of the CDR3: TGTGCCAGCAGCTCGGGACAGGGGGAAATAGATACGCAGTATTTT.

The V gene is TRBV12-3 or TRBV12-4, the J gene TRBJ1-2, with 8 bases lining up with TRBD1. With 5 bases clipped from V and 3 bases from J, the junction kept 5 bases outside the gene matches. The CDR3 spans 14 residues. This chain's CDR3 is CASSPRTGHYGYTF. CDR3 sequence (DNA): TGTGCCAGCAGTCCCCGGACAGGGCACTATGGCTACACCTTC.

CDR3 sequence reads: CASNRDTVYNEQFF. CDR3 sequence (DNA): TGTGCCAGCAACCGAGACACCGTCTACAATGAGCAGTTCTTC. The chain has TRBV6-6 and TRBJ2-1; D uncertain. Germline-derived CDR1 and CDR2 are MNHNY and SVGAGI (reference sequence). Deletions cut 7 bases from V and 3 bases from J, with 13 bases between. The CDR3 consists of 14 residues.

The chain employs TRBV5-1 and TRBJ2-1, with TRBD1 matching over 9 bases. This CDR3 has 15 residues. V shed 4 bases and J 6 bases; nucleotides not matched to a gene: 8. Per the germline V gene, CDR1 is SGHRS and CDR2 is YFSETQ. In nucleotides, the CDR3 is TGCGCCAGCAGCCCCGGACAGGGGATATGCAATGAGCAGTTCTTC. It yields the protein CASSPGQGICNEQFF.

A few counts support this clonotype. V gene TRBV20-1 combines with J gene TRBJ2-3; the match to TRBD2 covers 11 bases. Looked up from germline, CDR1 is DFQATT and CDR2 is SNEGSKA (reference sequence). With V trimmed by 3 bases and J by 5 bases, 10 bases remained unmatched. This CDR3 has 16 residues. CDR3 sequence reads: CSASTSGSPTEDTQYF. CDR3 in DNA: TGCAGTGCTAGTACTAGCGGGAGCCCGACCGAAGATACGCAGTATTTT.

The chain is built from TRBV20-1 and TRBJ2-1; D may correspond to TRBD1 or TRBD2 (7 bases each). Germline V gene data show CDR1 as DFQATT and CDR2 as SNEGSKA (reference sequence). There are 15 residues in the CDR3. V was cut by 6 bases and J by 8 bases, with 23 bases left in between. CDR3 in amino acids: CSASMPLQGRDEQFF. The CDR3 DNA is TGCAGTGCCTCTATGCCCCTACAGGGGAGGGATGAGCAGTTCTTC.

V gene TRBV7-9 combines with J gene TRBJ1-5; D unresolved. Germline V gene data show CDR1 as SEHNR and CDR2 as FQNEAQ (reference sequence). The V end lost 1 base, the J end lost 3 bases, and 13 bases lay between the germline ends. The CDR3 has 16 amino acids. Here the CDR3 DNA reads TGTGCCAGCAGCTTAGGGCCAGAAGCACCCAATCAGCCCCAGCATTTT. Its translation is CASSLGPEAPNQPQHF.